Listed below are T cell receptor beta chains from one sample, sequenced in a study of T cell responses to AZD1222 COVID-19 vaccine. TCRdb keeps only in-frame clones here, not all; method: immunoSEQ multiplex PCR. The data show more than 70,000 clones, 70% to 90% seen once. Material: peripheral blood, obtained on day 0 of AZD1222 vaccination. The receptors originated from an adult in good health. Each CDR3 is given with its conserved first and last residue. D genes are given only for firm matches. The size of a clone is reported for some rows only, either as once, few or many, or as a class for expanded clones.

TRBV5-8	NA	NA	TRBJ1-5	CASTQGLAQPQHF	TGTGCCAGCACACAGGGTTTGGCTCAGCCCCAGCATTTT
TRBV7-8	NA	NA	TRBJ1-4	CASSIRQGVDEKLFF	TGTGCCAGCAGCATTCGGCAAGGGGTGGATGAAAAACTGTTTTTT
TRBV7-9	few	NA	TRBJ1-2	CASSLGVWDLDYTF	TGTGCCAGCAGCTTAGGTGTCTGGGATCTAGACTACACCTTC
TRBV5-1	NA	TRBD1	TRBJ2-5	CASSSGSGGVETQYF	TGCGCCAGCAGCTCCGGGTCAGGGGGCGTTGAGACCCAGTACTTC
TRBV4-1	NA	NA	TRBJ2-7	CASSQRPTGNDEQYF	TGCGCCAGCAGCCAACGCCCCACAGGTAACGACGAGCAGTACTTC
TRBV10-3	few	NA	TRBJ2-3	CAISESKGITDTQYF	TGTGCCATCAGTGAGTCGAAGGGGATCACAGATACGCAGTATTTT
TRBV28	once	TRBD1	TRBJ2-7	CASRSHRGSSYEQYF	TGTGCCAGCAGAAGTCACAGGGGGAGCTCCTACGAGCAGTACTTC
TRBV4-1	NA	NA	TRBJ1-2	CASSQEPGTNYGYTF	TGCGCCAGCAGCCAAGAGCCGGGAACCAACTATGGCTACACCTTC
TRBV6-2/TRBV6-3	NA	NA	TRBJ2-1	CASSYEGGSYNEQFF	TGTGCCAGCAGTTACGAGGGGGGGTCCTACAATGAGCAGTTCTTC
TRBV3-1/TRBV3-2	NA	NA	TRBJ2-2	CASSQDRLGELFF	TGTGCCAGCAGCCAAGATCGGTTGGGGGAGCTGTTTTTT
TRBV7-8	NA	TRBD1	TRBJ1-5	CASSLVRGDQPQHF	TGTGCCAGCAGCTTAGTCAGGGGGGATCAGCCCCAGCATTTT